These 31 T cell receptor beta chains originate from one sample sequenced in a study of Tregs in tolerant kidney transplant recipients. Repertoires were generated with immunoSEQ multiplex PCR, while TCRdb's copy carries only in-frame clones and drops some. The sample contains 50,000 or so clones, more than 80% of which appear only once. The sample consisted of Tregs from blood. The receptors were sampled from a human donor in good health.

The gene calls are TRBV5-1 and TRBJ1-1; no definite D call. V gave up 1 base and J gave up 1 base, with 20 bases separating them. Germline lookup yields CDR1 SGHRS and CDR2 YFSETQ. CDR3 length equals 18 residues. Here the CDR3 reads CASSLTRTRIRKNTEAFF. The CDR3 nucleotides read TGCGCCAGCAGCTTGACGAGGACCAGAATCCGAAAGAACACTGAAGCTTTCTTT.

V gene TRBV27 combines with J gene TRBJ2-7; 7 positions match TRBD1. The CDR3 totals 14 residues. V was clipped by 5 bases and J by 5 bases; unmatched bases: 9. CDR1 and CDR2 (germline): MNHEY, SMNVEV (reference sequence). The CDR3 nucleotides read TGTGCCAGCAGTCCCCTTAACAGGGGACACGAGCAGTACTTC. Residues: CASSPLNRGHEQYF.

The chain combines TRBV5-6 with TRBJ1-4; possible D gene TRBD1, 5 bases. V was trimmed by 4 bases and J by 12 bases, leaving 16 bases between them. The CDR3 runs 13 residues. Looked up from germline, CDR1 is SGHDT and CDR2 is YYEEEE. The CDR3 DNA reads TGTGCCAGCAGCGCGGCCGTAGTGGGGGAACTGTTTTTT. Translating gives CASSAAVVGELFF.

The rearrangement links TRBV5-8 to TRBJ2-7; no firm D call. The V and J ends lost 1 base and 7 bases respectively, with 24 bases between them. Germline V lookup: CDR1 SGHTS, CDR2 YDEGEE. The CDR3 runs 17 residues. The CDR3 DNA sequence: TGTGCCAGCAGCTTGTATAAGAGATGGACGGTCTCTACGGAGCAGTACTTC. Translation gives CASSLYKRWTVSTEQYF.

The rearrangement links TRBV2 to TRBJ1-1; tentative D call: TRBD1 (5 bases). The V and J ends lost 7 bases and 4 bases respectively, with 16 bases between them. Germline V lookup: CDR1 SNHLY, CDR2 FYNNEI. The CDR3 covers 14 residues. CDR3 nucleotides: TGTGCCAGCAAAACATCGAGGAGGGGCACTGAAGCTTTCTTT. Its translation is CASKTSRRGTEAFF.

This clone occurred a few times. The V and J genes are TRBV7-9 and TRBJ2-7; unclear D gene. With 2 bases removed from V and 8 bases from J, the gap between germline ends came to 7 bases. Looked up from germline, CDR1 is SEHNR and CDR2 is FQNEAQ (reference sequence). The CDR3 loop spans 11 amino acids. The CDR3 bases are TGTGCCAGCAGCTTAACGGTTCAGCAGTACTTC. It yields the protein CASSLTVQQYF.

Here the CDR3 reads CASSQVSQETQYF. CDR3 coding DNA: TGCGCCAGCAGCCAAGTTTCTCAAGAGACCCAGTACTTC. This chain connects TRBV4-1 to TRBJ2-5; D is unresolved. This CDR3 region has 13 residues. Germline V gene lookup returns CDR1 MGHRA and CDR2 YSYEKL. Trimming took 1 base from V and 2 from J, leaving 5 bases between them.

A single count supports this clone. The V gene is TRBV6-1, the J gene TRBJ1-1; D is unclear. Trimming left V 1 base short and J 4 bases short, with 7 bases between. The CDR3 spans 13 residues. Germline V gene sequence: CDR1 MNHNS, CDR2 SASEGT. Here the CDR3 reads CASSEGLITEAFF. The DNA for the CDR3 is TGTGCCAGCAGTGAAGGGCTGATCACTGAAGCTTTCTTT.

The DNA of the CDR3 is TGTGCCAGTAGTATTGACGGCAACTATGGCTACACCTTC. It translates to CASSIDGNYGYTF. The V and J genes are TRBV19 and TRBJ1-2; D is unclear. The V gene lost 3 bases and the J gene lost 2 bases, with 7 bases spanning the gap. The CDR3 runs to 13 residues. CDR1 LNHDA and CDR2 SQIVND come from the germline V gene (reference sequence). Supplemented by reference TRBV19 and TRBJ1-2, the full variable domain reads DGGITQSPKYLFRKEGQNVTLSCEQNLNHDAMYWYRQDPGQGLRLIYYSQIVNDFQKGDIAEGYSVSREKKESFPLTVTSAQKNPTAFYLCASSIDGNYGYTFGSGTRLTVV.

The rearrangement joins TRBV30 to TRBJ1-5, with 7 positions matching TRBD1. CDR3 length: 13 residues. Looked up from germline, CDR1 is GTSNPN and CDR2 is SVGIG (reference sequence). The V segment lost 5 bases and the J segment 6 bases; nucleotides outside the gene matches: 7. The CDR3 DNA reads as TGTGCCTGGGCAGGGGGTTTAAGTCAGCCCCAGCATTTT. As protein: CAWAGGLSQPQHF. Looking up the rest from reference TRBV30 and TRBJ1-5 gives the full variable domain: SQTIHQWPATLVQPVGSPLSLECTVEGTSNPNLYWYRQAAGRGLQLLFYSVGIGQISSEVPQNLSASRPQDRQFILSSKKLLLSDSGFYLCAWAGGLSQPQHFGDGTRLSIL.

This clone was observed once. CDR3: CASSLGQVDGYTF. CDR3 DNA: TGTGCCAGCAGCTTAGGTCAGGTAGATGGCTACACCTTC. The chain combines TRBV7-2 with TRBJ1-2; D is undetermined. Germline loops: CDR1 SGHTA, CDR2 FQGNSA. V dropped 1 base and J dropped 6 bases, with 9 bases sitting between them. The CDR3 is 13 amino acids.

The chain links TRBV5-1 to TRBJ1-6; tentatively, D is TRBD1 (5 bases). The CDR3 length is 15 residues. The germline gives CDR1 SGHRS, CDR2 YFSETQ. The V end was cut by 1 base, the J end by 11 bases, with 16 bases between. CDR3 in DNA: TGCGCCAGCAGCTTGTTGGGGGGGGACGGAGCACCCCTCCACTTT. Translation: CASSLLGGDGAPLHF.

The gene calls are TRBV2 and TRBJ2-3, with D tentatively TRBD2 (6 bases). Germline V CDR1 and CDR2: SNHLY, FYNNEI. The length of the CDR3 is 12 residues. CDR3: CARGGDSDTQYF. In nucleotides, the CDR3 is TGTGCGAGGGGCGGGGACTCAGATACGCAGTATTTT.

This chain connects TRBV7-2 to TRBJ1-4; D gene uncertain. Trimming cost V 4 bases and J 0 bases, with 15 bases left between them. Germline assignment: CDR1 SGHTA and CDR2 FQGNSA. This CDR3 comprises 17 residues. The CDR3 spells CASSSSGPFTTNEKLFF. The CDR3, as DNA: TGTGCCAGCAGCTCGTCCGGACCTTTTACAACTAATGAAAAACTGTTTTTT. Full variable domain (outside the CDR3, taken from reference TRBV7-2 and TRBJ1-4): GAGVSQSPSNKVTEKGKDVELRCDPISGHTALYWYRQSLGQGLEFLIYFQGNSAPDKSGLPSDRFSAERTGGSVSTLTIQRTQQEDSAVYLCASSSSGPFTTNEKLFFGSGTQLSVL.

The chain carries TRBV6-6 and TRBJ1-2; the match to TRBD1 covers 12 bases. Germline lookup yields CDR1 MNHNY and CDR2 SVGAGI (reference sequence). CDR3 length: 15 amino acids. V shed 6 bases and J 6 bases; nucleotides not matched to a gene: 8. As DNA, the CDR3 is TGTGCCAGCAGGCCTCCGGGACAGGGGGCGAATGGCTACACCTTC. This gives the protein CASRPPGQGANGYTF.

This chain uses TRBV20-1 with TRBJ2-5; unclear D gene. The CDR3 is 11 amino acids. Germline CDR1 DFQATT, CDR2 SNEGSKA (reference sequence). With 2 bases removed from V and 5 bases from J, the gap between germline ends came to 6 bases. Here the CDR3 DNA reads TGCAGTGCTAGATTCTATGAGACCCAGTACTTC. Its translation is CSARFYETQYF.

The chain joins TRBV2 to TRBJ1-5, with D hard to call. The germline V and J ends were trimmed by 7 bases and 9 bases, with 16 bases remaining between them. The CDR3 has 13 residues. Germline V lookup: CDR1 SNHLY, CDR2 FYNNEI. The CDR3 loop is CASNQLGTRPQHF. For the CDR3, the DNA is TGTGCCAGCAATCAATTAGGAACGAGGCCCCAGCATTTT.

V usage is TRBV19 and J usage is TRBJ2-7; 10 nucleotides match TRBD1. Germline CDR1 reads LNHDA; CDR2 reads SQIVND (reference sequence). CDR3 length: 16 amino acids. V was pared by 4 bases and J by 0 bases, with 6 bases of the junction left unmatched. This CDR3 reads CASSKRQGATSYEQYF. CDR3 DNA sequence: TGTGCCAGTAGTAAGAGACAGGGGGCAACCTCCTACGAGCAGTACTTC.

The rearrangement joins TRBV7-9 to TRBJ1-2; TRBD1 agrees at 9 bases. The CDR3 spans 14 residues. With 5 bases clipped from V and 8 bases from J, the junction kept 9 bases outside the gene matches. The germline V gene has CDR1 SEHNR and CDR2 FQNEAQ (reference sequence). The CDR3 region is CASSRRGQGGGYTF. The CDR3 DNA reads TGTGCCAGCAGCCGCCGGGGACAGGGAGGCGGCTACACCTTC.

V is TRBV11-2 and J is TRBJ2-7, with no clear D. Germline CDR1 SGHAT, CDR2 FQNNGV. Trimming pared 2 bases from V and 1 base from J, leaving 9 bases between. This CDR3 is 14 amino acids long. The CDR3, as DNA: TGTGCCAGCAGCTTAATCGGCCCTTCCTACGAGCAGTACTTC. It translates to CASSLIGPSYEQYF.

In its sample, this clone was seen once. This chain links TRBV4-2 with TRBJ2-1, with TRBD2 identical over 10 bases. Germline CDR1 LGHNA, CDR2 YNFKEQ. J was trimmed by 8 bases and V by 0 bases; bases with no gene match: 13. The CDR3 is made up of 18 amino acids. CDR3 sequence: CASSQDRASGGPRDEQFF. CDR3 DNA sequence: TGTGCCAGCAGCCAAGATCGGGCTAGCGGGGGACCTCGGGATGAGCAGTTCTTC.

The CDR3 spells CASSQVLGQETQYF. The CDR3 DNA reads TGTGCCAGCAGCCAAGTTCTGGGGCAAGAGACCCAGTACTTC. The chain couples TRBV14 to TRBJ2-5; D gene ambiguous. V was shortened by 1 base and J by 2 bases, with 8 bases between the two germline ends. Germline-derived CDR1 and CDR2 are SGHDN and FVKESK. The CDR3 runs to 14 residues.

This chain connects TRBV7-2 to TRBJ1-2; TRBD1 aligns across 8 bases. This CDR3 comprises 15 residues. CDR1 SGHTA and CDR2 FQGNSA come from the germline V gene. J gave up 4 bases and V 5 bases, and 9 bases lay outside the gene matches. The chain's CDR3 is CASSTQSGTGYGYTF. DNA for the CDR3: TGTGCCAGCAGCACGCAATCCGGGACAGGCTATGGCTACACCTTC.

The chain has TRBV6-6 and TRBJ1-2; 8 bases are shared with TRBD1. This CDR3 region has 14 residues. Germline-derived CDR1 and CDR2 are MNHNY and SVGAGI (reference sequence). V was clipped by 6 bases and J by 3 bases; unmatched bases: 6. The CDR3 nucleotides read TGTGCCAGCAGACGGGGACAGGATTACTATGGCTACACCTTC. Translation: CASRRGQDYYGYTF.

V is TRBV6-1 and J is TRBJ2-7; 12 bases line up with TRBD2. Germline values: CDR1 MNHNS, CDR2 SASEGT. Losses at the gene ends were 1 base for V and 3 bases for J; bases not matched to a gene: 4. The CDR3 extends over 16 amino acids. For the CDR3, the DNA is TGTGCCAGCAGTGAAGGACTAGCGGGAGTAATCTACGAGCAGTACTTC. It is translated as CASSEGLAGVIYEQYF.

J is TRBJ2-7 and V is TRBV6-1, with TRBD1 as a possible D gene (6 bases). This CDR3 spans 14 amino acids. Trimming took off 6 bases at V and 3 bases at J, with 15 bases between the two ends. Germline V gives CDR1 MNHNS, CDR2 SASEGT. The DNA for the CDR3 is TGTGCCAGCAGGCGAGGACAGAGGGTCTACGAGCAGTACTTC. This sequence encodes CASRRGQRVYEQYF.

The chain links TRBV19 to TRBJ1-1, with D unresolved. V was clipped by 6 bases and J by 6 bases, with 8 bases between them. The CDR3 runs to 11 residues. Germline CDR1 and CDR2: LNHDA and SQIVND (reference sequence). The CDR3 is CASRGQAEAFF. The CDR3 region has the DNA TGTGCCAGTAGAGGGCAAGCTGAAGCTTTCTTT.

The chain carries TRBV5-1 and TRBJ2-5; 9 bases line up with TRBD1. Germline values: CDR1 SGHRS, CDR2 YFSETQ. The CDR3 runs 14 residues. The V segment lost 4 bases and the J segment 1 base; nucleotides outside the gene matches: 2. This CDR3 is CASSQTGGQETQYF. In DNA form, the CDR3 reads TGCGCCAGCAGCCAGACAGGGGGCCAAGAGACCCAGTACTTC.

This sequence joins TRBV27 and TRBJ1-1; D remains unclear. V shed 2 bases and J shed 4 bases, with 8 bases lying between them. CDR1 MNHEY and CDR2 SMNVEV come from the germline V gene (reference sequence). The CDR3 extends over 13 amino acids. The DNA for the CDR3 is TGTGCCAGCAGTTTAGCTCCTACCACTGAAGCTTTCTTT. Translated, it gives CASSLAPTTEAFF.

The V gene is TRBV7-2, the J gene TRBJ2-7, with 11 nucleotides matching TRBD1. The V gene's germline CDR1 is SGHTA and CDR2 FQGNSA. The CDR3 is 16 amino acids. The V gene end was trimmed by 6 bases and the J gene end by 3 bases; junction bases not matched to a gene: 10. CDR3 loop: CASRLLAGQGVYEQYF. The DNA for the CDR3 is TGTGCCAGCAGACTCCTTGCGGGACAGGGGGTCTACGAGCAGTACTTC. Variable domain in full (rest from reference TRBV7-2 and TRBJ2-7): GAGVSQSPSNKVTEKGKDVELRCDPISGHTALYWYRQSLGQGLEFLIYFQGNSAPDKSGLPSDRFSAERTGGSVSTLTIQRTQQEDSAVYLCASRLLAGQGVYEQYFGPGTRLTVT.

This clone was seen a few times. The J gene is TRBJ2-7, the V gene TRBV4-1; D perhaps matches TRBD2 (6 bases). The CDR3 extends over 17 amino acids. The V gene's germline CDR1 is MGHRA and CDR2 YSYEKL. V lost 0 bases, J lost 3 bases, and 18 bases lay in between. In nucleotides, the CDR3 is TGCGCCAGCAGCCAAGATTCGGCTTTGCAGGGAGGCTACGAGCAGTACTTC. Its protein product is CASSQDSALQGGYEQYF.